This is a list of T cell receptor beta chains from one sample in a study of shared clonotypes between healthy human individuals. Method: immunoSEQ multiplex PCR; TCRdb's copy keeps in-frame clones and lacks some. The sample records a few hundred thousand clones, about 97% being singletons. The sequencing sample was made of naive CD4+ T cells sorted from blood. All receptors come from a woman under 40 in good health. Both conserved end residues are part of each CDR3. Each record gives: clone size, CDR3 length, V gene, D gene, J gene, CDR3 protein, CDR3 DNA. D genes are given only for firm matches. The size field is filled for only some rows; it gives once, few, many or a size class.

>NA|13|TRBV7-9|NA|TRBJ1-1
CASSLETGTEAFF
TGTGCCAGCAGCTTGGAGACGGGCACTGAAGCTTTCTTT
>NA|16|TRBV30|TRBD1|TRBJ1-2
CAWSVPTGRDWAGYTF
TGTGCCTGGAGTGTACCGACAGGGAGGGATTGGGCTGGCTACACCTTC
>NA|16|TRBV7-9|TRBD1|TRBJ2-1
CASSLVQGASYNEQFF
TGTGCCAGCAGCTTAGTACAGGGGGCTAGCTACAATGAGCAGTTCTTC
>NA|15|TRBV29-1|NA|TRBJ1-2
CSVVPLGHPERGYTF
TGCAGCGTCGTACCCCTGGGACATCCTGAAAGGGGCTACACCTTC
>once|16|TRBV6-1|NA|TRBJ1-4
CASSEARGGELEKLFF
TGTGCCAGCAGTGAAGCGAGGGGGGGCGAACTGGAAAAACTGTTTTTT
>NA|14|TRBV28|NA|TRBJ1-5
CASSFGQSNQPQHF
TGTGCCAGCAGTTTCGGACAGAGCAATCAGCCCCAGCATTTT
>NA|15|TRBV18|NA|TRBJ2-2
CASSPPWQGGGELFF
TGTGCCAGCTCACCACCGTGGCAGGGCGGCGGGGAGCTGTTTTTT
>once|14|TRBV2|TRBD1|TRBJ1-2
CASSATTGGYGYTF
TGTGCCAGCAGCGCTACCACAGGGGGCTATGGCTACACCTTC
>NA|14|TRBV10-3|NA|TRBJ2-1
CAISAYLGANEQFF
TGTGCCATCAGTGCTTATTTGGGAGCCAATGAGCAGTTCTTC
>NA|12|TRBV19|TRBD1|TRBJ1-2
CASMGQESLYTF
TGTGCCAGTATGGGACAGGAGTCACTCTACACCTTC
>NA|15|TRBV6-5|NA|TRBJ1-3
CASRTTDNSGNTIYF
TGTGCCAGCAGGACGACTGACAACTCTGGAAACACCATATATTTT
>once|14|TRBV5-1|TRBD1|TRBJ1-1
CASRGDRENTEAFF
TGCGCCAGCAGGGGGGACAGGGAAAACACTGAAGCTTTCTTT
>NA|15|TRBV19|NA|TRBJ1-1
CASSISGSMNTEAFF
TGTGCCAGTAGTATATCAGGGTCGATGAACACTGAAGCTTTCTTT
>few|12|TRBV7-9|NA|TRBJ2-7
CASSPWTGEQYF
TGTGCCAGCAGCCCTTGGACTGGCGAGCAGTACTTC
>NA|19|TRBV5-8|NA|TRBJ1-3
CASSHRWAGQVYSGNTIYF
TGTGCCAGCAGCCACCGTTGGGCCGGACAAGTTTACTCTGGAAACACCATATATTTT
>NA|15|TRBV6-6|NA|TRBJ2-2
CASSYTGSGGGELFF
TGTGCCAGCAGTTACACAGGTTCCGGCGGCGGGGAGCTGTTTTTT
>NA|13|TRBV9|NA|TRBJ2-5
CASSVDGTGTQYF
TGTGCCAGCAGCGTGGACGGGACTGGGACCCAGTACTTC
>once|15|TRBV28|NA|TRBJ1-4
CASGSQQGVVEKLFF
TGTGCCAGCGGCTCCCAACAGGGCGTTGTGGAAAAACTGTTTTTT
>NA|14|TRBV28|NA|TRBJ1-1
CASSLGAPNTEAFF
TGTGCCAGCAGTTTAGGGGCACCGAACACTGAAGCTTTCTTT
>NA|14|TRBV28|NA|TRBJ1-1
CASSLLAVSTEAFF
TGTGCCAGCAGTTTATTAGCAGTTAGCACTGAAGCTTTCTTT
>NA|13|TRBV27|NA|TRBJ2-2
CASRLGGAGELFF
TGTGCCAGTCGCTTGGGGGGTGCCGGGGAGCTGTTTTTT
>NA|15|TRBV11-2|NA|TRBJ2-1
CASSLVDSSYNEQFF
TGTGCCAGCAGCTTAGTCGATAGCTCCTACAATGAGCAGTTCTTC
>NA|13|TRBV18|NA|TRBJ1-2
CASSLKSGDGYTF
TGTGCCAGCTCACTTAAGTCAGGGGACGGCTACACCTTC
>NA|14|TRBV27|TRBD2|TRBJ2-1
CASTGTSGTREQFF
TGTGCCAGCACCGGGACTAGCGGGACACGAGAGCAGTTCTTC
>once|14|TRBV28|NA|TRBJ2-5
CASRGQGPFATQYF
TGTGCCAGCAGAGGGCAGGGGCCTTTCGCGACCCAGTACTTC
>NA|19|TRBV12-2|NA|TRBJ2-7
CASRLVRDRDRIRSYEQYF
TGTGCAAGTCGCTTAGTTCGGGACAGGGACCGGATTAGGTCCTACGAGCAGTACTTC
>once|13|TRBV6-6|NA|TRBJ1-2
CASSYSSPEGYTF
TGTGCCAGCAGTTACTCTTCCCCGGAGGGCTACACCTTC
>NA|14|TRBV18|NA|TRBJ1-1
CASSPSGGRTEAFF
TGTGCCAGCTCGCCTTCTGGGGGGCGAACTGAAGCTTTCTTT
>NA|14|TRBV28|NA|TRBJ1-1
CASSRNRRNTEAFF
TGTGCCAGCAGCCGCAACCGACGGAACACTGAAGCTTTCTTT
>NA|13|TRBV2|NA|TRBJ2-1
CASSGDGNNEQFF
TGTGCCAGCAGTGGGGACGGGAACAATGAGCAGTTCTTC
>NA|16|TRBV4-1|NA|TRBJ2-5
CASSQDRPSQVETQYF
TGCGCCAGCAGCCAAGATCGCCCTAGCCAGGTAGAGACCCAGTACTTC
>NA|16|TRBV18|TRBD1|TRBJ1-1
CASSLGQGELGTEAFF
TGTGCCAGCTCCCTGGGACAGGGGGAATTGGGCACTGAAGCTTTCTTT
>NA|19|TRBV28|NA|TRBJ2-4
CASSSPWGQVQLAKNIQYF
TGTGCCAGCAGTTCCCCGTGGGGGCAGGTCCAACTAGCCAAAAACATTCAGTACTTC
>NA|15|TRBV11-1|NA|TRBJ2-7
CASSLGQRPSYEQYF
TGTGCCAGCAGCTTAGGGCAGCGACCTTCCTACGAGCAGTACTTC
>NA|16|TRBV5-4|TRBD2|TRBJ2-3
CASSQGLDGSTDTQYF
TGTGCCAGCAGCCAGGGACTAGATGGATCCACAGATACGCAGTATTTT
>NA|13|TRBV28|NA|TRBJ1-2
CASSLVGRKGYTF
TGTGCCAGCAGTTTAGTGGGACGGAAAGGCTACACCTTC
>NA|13|TRBV7-2|NA|TRBJ2-3
CASSNGGSGTQYF
TGTGCCAGCAGCAACGGGGGCTCAGGTACGCAGTATTTT
>NA|13|TRBV6-6|NA|TRBJ1-1
CASNPGRNTEAFF
TGTGCCAGCAATCCGGGCCGTAACACTGAAGCTTTCTTT
>NA|15|TRBV7-9|NA|TRBJ2-1
CASSLRGNTYNEQFF
TGTGCCAGCAGCTTAAGAGGGAATACCTACAATGAGCAGTTCTTC
>once|14|TRBV4-1|NA|TRBJ2-1
CASSQVQSYNEQFF
TGCGCCAGCAGCCAAGTACAGTCCTACAATGAGCAGTTCTTC